This entry lists 4 T cell receptor beta chains sequenced from one sample in a study of regulatory T cells in long-lasting Graves disease (dated by TCRdb to the early 2020s). Library prep was done by multiplex PCR. Sequencing relied on an Illumina HiSeq 4000. CDR3 regions were amplified by Arm-PCR with iRepertoire HTBI primers to construct TCR beta libraries. TCRdb reworked the public reads: Q25 trimming with fastp, MiXCR clone assembly, productive beta chains retained. Each record represents a unique CDR3 protein, reported with the most common genes and DNA among its rows. The sample includes a few hundred thousand distinct CDR3 sequences, with around 13% observed a single time. The ten largest clones add up to roughly 18% of the sample. The sample's time point label is to be understood as: newly diagnosed GD, antithyroid drugs for less than 3 months. For both TCR sequencing and RNA sequencing, RNA was extracted from PBMCs using TRIzol.

These data are also associated with another study on T cells in Graves' hyperthyroidism and ophthalmopathy.

Sample: peripheral blood mononuclear cells (PBMCs), taken at new diagnosis, from a patient treated with antithyroid drugs. Every receptor here comes from a woman aged 45-60 years with Graves disease. Donor details come from another sample of the same person, matched by shared clones.

This clonotype was found many times. This CDR3 reads CASSEARPLGNEQFF. As DNA, the CDR3 is TGTGCCAGCAGTGAAGCGCGACCGCTTGGCAATGAGCAGTTCTTC. The gene calls are TRBV2 and TRBJ2-1, with D hard to call. The V gene's germline CDR1 is SNHLY and CDR2 FYNNEI. Deletions cut 0 bases from V and 6 bases from J, with 12 bases between. This CDR3 comprises 15 residues.

This clonotype showed up just a few times. This chain connects TRBV5-1 to TRBJ1-3; D unclear. V gave up 0 bases and J gave up 2 bases, with 9 bases separating them. The germline gives CDR1 SGHRS, CDR2 YFSETQ. The CDR3 has 15 amino acids. The CDR3 spells CASSLEVGTGNTIYF. The DNA of the CDR3 is TGCGCCAGCAGCTTGGAAGTCGGTACTGGAAACACCATATATTTT.

This clonotype came up many times. V is TRBV12-3 or TRBV12-4 and J is TRBJ2-1; D perhaps matches TRBD2 (6 bases). The CDR3 totals 15 residues. V was shortened by 4 bases and J by 3 bases, with 13 bases between the two germline ends. The CDR3 DNA is TGTGCCAGCAGTTCCGGCGGGGAGGTCTACAATGAGCAGTTCTTC. It encodes CASSSGGEVYNEQFF.

In its sample, this clonotype was seen many times. V usage is TRBV6-5 and J usage is TRBJ2-7; D gene ambiguous. The CDR3 has 16 residues. Trimming stripped 3 bases from V and 5 bases from J, with 20 bases between. Germline V gene lookup returns CDR1 MNHEY and CDR2 SVGAGI. The CDR3 reads CASSYSGIGSNDEQYF. The DNA of the CDR3 is TGTGCCAGCAGTTATAGTGGGATCGGTTCTAATGACGAGCAGTACTTC.